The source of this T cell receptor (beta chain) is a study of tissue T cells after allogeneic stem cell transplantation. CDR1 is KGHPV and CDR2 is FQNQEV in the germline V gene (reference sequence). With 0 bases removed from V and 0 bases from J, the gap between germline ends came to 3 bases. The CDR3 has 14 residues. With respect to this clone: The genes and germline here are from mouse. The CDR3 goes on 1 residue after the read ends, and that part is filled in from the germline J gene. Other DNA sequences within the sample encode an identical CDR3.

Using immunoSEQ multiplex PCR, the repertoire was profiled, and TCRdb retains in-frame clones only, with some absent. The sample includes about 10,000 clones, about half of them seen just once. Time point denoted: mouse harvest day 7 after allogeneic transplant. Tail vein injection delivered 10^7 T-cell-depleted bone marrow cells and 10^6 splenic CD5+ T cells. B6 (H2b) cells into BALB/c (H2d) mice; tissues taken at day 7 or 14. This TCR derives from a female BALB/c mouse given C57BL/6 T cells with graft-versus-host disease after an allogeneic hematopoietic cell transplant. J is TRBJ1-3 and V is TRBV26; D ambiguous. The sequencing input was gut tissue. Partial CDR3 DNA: TGTGCCAGCAGTCTGTCGAATTCTGGAAATACGCTCTAT. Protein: CASSLSNSGNTLY. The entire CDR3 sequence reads CASSLSNSGNTLYF.